The 5 T cell receptor beta chains given below trace back to one sample, sequenced in a study of T-cell reconstitution after alpha-beta-depleted transplantation in children. For TCRbeta, the library was prepared with unique molecular identifiers. One entry per CDR3 protein, called by TCRdb with MiXCR from the PCR reads. The sample includes roughly 350,000 distinct CDR3 sequences, 9% to 12% of them seen just once. The specimen was PBMCs from the stem cell graft donor, collected from the stem cell graft. These receptors originate from a human donor who donated a stem cell graft to a child with acute lymphoblastic leukemia.

This clonotype was found a few times. The chain links TRBV12-3 or TRBV12-4 to TRBJ2-4, with D possibly matching TRBD1 (6 bases). This CDR3 has 14 amino acids. Trimming pared 6 bases from V and 8 bases from J, leaving 17 bases between. The CDR3 reads CASSQGQVRDIQYF. CDR3 coding DNA: TGTGCCAGCAGCCAGGGGCAGGTTAGGGACATTCAGTACTTC.

The chain employs TRBV7-2 and TRBJ2-7, with D possibly matching TRBD1 (7 bases). The V end lost 1 base, the J end lost 2 bases, and 12 bases lay between the germline ends. The CDR3 extends over 15 amino acids. Per the germline V gene, CDR1 is SGHTA and CDR2 is FQGNSA. In DNA form, the CDR3 reads TGTGCCAGCAGCTTAGGGGCGGGACAGACCTACGAGCAGTACTTC. Translated: CASSLGAGQTYEQYF.

This clonotype occurred a few times. The V and J genes are TRBV24-1 and TRBJ2-1; TRBD1 aligns across 11 bases. CDR3 length: 16 residues. In germline, CDR1 is KGHDR, CDR2 SFDVKD. V shed 5 bases and J 4 bases; nucleotides not matched to a gene: 6. CDR3 amino acids: CATSGGGQGGYNEQFF. CDR3 DNA: TGTGCCACCAGTGGGGGGGGACAGGGGGGATACAATGAGCAGTTCTTC.

This clonotype was observed many times. The rearrangement links TRBV29-1 to TRBJ2-3; 13 nucleotides align to TRBD2. Germline lookup yields CDR1 SQVTM and CDR2 ANQGSEA. The CDR3 is made up of 16 amino acids. Germline trimming cut 7 bases from V and 2 bases from J; bases unmatched to any gene: 9. DNA for the CDR3: TGCAGCGCCTTCGGGACTAGCGGGACTTCCACAGATACGCAGTATTTT. This sequence encodes CSAFGTSGTSTDTQYF.

A few counts support this clonotype. This chain joins TRBV7-9 and TRBJ2-1; D call uncertain. V gave up 5 bases and J gave up 5 bases, with 7 bases separating them. There are 12 residues in the CDR3. Per the germline V gene, CDR1 is SEHNR and CDR2 is FQNEAQ (reference sequence). The CDR3: CASSTGHNEQFF. CDR3 bases: TGTGCCAGCAGCACCGGGCACAATGAGCAGTTCTTC. The variable domain in full, with the rest retrieved from reference TRBV7-9 and TRBJ2-1, is DTGVSQNPRHKITKRGQNVTFRCDPISEHNRLYWYRQTLGQGPEFLTYFQNEAQLEKSRLLSDRFSAERPKGSFSTLEIQRTEQGDSAMYLCASSTGHNEQFFGPGTRLTVL.